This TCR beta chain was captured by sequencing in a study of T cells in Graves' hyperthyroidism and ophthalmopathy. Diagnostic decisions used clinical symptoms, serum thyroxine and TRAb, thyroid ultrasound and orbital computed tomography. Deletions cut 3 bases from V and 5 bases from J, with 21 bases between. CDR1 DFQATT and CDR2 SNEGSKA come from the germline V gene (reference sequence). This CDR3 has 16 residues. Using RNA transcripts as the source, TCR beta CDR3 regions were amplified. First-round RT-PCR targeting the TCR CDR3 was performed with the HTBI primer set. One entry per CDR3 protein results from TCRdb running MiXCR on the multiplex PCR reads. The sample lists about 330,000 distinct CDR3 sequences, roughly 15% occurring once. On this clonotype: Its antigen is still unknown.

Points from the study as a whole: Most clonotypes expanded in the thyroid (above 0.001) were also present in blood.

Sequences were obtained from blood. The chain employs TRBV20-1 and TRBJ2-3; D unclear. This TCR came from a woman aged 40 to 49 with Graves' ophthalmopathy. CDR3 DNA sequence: TGCAGTGCTAGGACGAATCTAATAGGGCTGAGAGATACGCAGTATTTT. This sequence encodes CSARTNLIGLRDTQYF.